Sequencing of this T cell receptor (beta chain) was carried out in a study of blood T cell repertoires in COVID-19. Study as a whole: T cells, B-cell-depleted T cells, or PBMCs provided the cDNA or gDNA that served as material.

Original processing methods: Counts of nucleated cells, estimated from reference gene primer amplification, were obtained. Produced via immunoSEQ multiplex PCR; TCRdb's table is partial and in-frame only. The V and J calls and clone size are taken from that table; D and trimming were inferred from the DNA. The table records 250,000 to 350,000 clones, roughly 84% of them present only once. During active infection, Seattle patients enrolled and were then monitored through disease. This CDR3 comprises 16 residues. Germline CDR1 and CDR2: MDHEN and SYDVKM. Trimming shortened V by 5 bases and J by 10 bases, and 24 bases separated the two germline ends.

The clonotype was recovered from a human donor with COVID-19, enrolled during active disease. The donor label of this sample is uncertain. The chain combines TRBV28 with TRBJ2-1; possibly TRBD1 for D (6 bases). The source material was peripheral blood. The CDR3 DNA reads TGTGCCAGCAGTCAATCCCAGGGGACCCGCCCATGGGAGCAGTTCTTC. Its protein product is CASSQSQGTRPWEQFF.